Listed below are T cell receptor beta chains from one sample, sequenced in a study of molecular identifiers for immune sequencing clone quantification. TCRdb re-analysed the PCR reads in MiXCR, keeping a single row per CDR3 protein. This sample yields 79,000 or so distinct CDR3 sequences, of which around a quarter are seen a single time; 0.6% to 0.9% belongs to the top ten. The sequencing input was naive CD8+ T cells from blood, with Jurkat cell RNA spiked in. The origin of the receptors is a human donor in good health. Some libraries in this study had Jurkat cell RNA spiked in. CDR3s include the opening cysteine and the closing phenylalanine or tryptophan. D genes are given only for firm matches. Clone sizes are given selectively: once, few, many, or a class where the clone is expanded.

J gene,clone size,V gene,D gene,CDR3 protein,CDR3 DNA
TRBJ2-5,few,TRBV11-2,.,CASSSTEEQETQYF,TGTGCCAGCAGCTCGACAGAAGAACAAGAGACCCAGTACTTC
TRBJ2-4,many,TRBV30,.,CAWSRAAPDIQYF,TGTGCCTGGAGCCGAGCGGCGCCGGACATTCAGTACTTC
TRBJ2-1,few,TRBV14,TRBD2,CASSQWAGVAGAYNEQFF,TGTGCCAGCAGCCAATGGGCGGGAGTGGCGGGAGCCTACAATGAGCAGTTCTTC
TRBJ1-1,many,TRBV6-5,.,CASSFGGKAEAFF,TGTGCCAGCAGTTTCGGGGGGAAGGCTGAAGCTTTCTTT
TRBJ2-3,many,TRBV28,TRBD2,CASSPVGLAGSTDTQYF,TGTGCCAGCAGTCCTGTAGGACTAGCGGGATCCACAGATACGCAGTATTTT
TRBJ2-7,.,TRBV20-1,TRBD2,CSAKAGRGSYEQYF,TGCAGTGCAAAAGCGGGACGGGGCTCCTACGAGCAGTACTTC
TRBJ2-7,many,TRBV4-3,.,CASSQDLRGGYEQYF,TGCGCCAGCAGCCAAGATTTGAGGGGGGGTTACGAGCAGTACTTC
TRBJ2-5,.,TRBV27,.,CASSPRYQATQYF,TGTGCCAGCAGTCCGCGGTACCAAGCGACCCAGTACTTC
TRBJ2-7,.,TRBV6-5,TRBD2,CASGCGRGGSCERCF,TGTGCCAGCGGCTGCGGGCGGGGGGGTTCTTGCGAGCGGTGCTTC
TRBJ2-1,many,TRBV4-1,TRBD1,CASSYETGAGEQFF,TGCGCCAGCAGCTACGAGACAGGGGCTGGGGAGCAGTTCTTC
TRBJ2-3,many,TRBV7-8,.,CASSPRTTSTDTQYF,TGTGCCAGCAGCCCACGGACTACTAGCACAGATACGCAGTATTTT
TRBJ2-1,.,TRBV28,.,CASSPQTILQFF,TGTGCCAGCAGTCCCCAGACTATTTTACAGTTCTTC
TRBJ2-1,.,TRBV5-1,TRBD2,CASSPSSGGPNEQFF,TGCGCCAGCAGCCCCTCATCGGGAGGCCCCAATGAGCAGTTCTTC
TRBJ2-1,.,TRBV3-1,TRBD1,CASSRQGIFGNEQFF,TGTGCCAGCAGCCGACAGGGGATATTTGGTAATGAGCAGTTCTTC
TRBJ2-1,many,TRBV6-5,.,CASSYGPPAEQFF,TGTGCCAGCAGTTACGGTCCCCCTGCGGAGCAGTTCTTC
TRBJ2-3,many,TRBV12-3/TRBV12-4,.,CASSGQPGSSTQYF,TGTGCCAGCAGTGGACAGCCGGGATCCAGCACGCAGTATTTT
TRBJ2-7,few,TRBV6-2/TRBV6-3,TRBD2,CASTGTSGYEQYF,TGTGCCAGCACCGGGACTAGCGGCTACGAGCAGTACTTC
TRBJ2-3,many,TRBV6-5,TRBD1,CASSQWDRANTDTQYF,TGTGCCAGCAGTCAGTGGGACAGGGCGAACACAGATACGCAGTATTTT